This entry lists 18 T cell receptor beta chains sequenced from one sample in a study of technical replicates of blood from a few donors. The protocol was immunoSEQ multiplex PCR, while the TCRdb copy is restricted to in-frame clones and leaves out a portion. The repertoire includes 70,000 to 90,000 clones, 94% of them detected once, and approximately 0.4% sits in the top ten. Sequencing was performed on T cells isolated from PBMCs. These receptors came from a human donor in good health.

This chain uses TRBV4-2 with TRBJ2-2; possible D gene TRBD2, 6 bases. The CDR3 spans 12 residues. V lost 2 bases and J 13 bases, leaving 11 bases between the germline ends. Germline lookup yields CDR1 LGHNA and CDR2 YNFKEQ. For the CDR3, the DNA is TGTGCCAGCAGCCAATCCCGGGGGTGGCTGTTTTTT. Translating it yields CASSQSRGWLFF.

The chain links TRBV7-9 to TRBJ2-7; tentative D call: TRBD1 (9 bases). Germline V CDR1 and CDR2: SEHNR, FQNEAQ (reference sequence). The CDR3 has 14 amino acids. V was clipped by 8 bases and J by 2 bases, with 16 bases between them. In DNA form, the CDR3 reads TGTGCCAGCGCGGGGGGACAGGGCCCCTACGAGCAGTACTTC. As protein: CASAGGQGPYEQYF.

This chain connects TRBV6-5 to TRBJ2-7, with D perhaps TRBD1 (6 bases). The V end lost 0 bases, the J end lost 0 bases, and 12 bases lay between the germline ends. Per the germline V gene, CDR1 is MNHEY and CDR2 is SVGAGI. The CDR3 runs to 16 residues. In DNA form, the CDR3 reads TGTGCCAGCAGTTACTCATCAGGGGAGAGCTCCTACGAGCAGTACTTC. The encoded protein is CASSYSSGESSYEQYF.

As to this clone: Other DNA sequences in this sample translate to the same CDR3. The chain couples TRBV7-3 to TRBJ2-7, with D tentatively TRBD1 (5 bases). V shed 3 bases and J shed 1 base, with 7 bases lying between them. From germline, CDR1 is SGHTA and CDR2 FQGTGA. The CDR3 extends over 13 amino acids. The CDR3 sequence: CASSLAGSYEQYF. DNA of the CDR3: TGTGCCAGCAGCTTGGCAGGGTCCTACGAGCAGTACTTC.

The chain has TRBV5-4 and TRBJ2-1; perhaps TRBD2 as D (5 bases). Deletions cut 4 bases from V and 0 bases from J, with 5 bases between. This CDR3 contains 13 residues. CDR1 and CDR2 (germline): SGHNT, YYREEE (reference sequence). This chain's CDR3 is CASSRDSYNEQFF. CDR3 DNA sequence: TGTGCCAGCAGCCGGGACTCCTACAATGAGCAGTTCTTC.

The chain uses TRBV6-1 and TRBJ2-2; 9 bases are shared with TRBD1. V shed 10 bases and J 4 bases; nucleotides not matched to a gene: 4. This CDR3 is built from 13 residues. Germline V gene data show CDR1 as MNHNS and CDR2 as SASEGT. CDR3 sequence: CATGTGPTGELFF. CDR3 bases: TGTGCCACCGGGACAGGGCCCACCGGGGAGCTGTTTTTT.

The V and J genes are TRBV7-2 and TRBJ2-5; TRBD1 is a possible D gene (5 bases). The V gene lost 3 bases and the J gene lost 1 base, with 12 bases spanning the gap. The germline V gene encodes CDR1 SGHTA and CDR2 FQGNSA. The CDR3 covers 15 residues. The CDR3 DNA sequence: TGTGCCAGCAGCTTCAGTAAGGGGCGCCAAGAGACCCAGTACTTC. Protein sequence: CASSFSKGRQETQYF. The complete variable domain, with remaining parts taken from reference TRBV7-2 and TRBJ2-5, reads GAGVSQSPSNKVTEKGKDVELRCDPISGHTALYWYRQSLGQGLEFLIYFQGNSAPDKSGLPSDRFSAERTGGSVSTLTIQRTQQEDSAVYLCASSFSKGRQETQYFGPGTRLLVL.

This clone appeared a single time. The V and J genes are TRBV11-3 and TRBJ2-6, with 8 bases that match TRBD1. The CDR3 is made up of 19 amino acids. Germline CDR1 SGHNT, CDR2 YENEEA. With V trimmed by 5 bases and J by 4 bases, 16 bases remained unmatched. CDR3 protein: CASSRGQVISLSGANVLTF. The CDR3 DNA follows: TGTGCCAGCAGCCGGGGACAGGTTATTTCCCTATCCGGGGCCAACGTCCTGACTTTC.

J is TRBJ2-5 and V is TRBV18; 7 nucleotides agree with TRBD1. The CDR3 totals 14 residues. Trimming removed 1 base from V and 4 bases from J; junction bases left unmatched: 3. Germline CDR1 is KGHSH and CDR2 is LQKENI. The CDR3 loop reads CASSPRTGRETQYF. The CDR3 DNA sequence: TGTGCCAGCTCACCACGGACAGGCAGAGAGACCCAGTACTTC.

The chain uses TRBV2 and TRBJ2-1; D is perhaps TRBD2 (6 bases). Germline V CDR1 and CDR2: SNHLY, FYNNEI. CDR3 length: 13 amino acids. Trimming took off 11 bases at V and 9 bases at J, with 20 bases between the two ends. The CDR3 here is CAAQTREWVEQFF. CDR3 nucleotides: TGTGCCGCACAGACCCGGGAGTGGGTTGAGCAGTTCTTC.

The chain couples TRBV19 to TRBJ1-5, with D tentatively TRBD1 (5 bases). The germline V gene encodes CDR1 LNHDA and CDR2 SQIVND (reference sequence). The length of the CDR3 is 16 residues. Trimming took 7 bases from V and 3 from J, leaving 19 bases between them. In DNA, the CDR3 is TGTGCCAGTACCTTGGCATGGGGGGGAGTCAATCAGCCCCAGCATTTT. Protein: CASTLAWGGVNQPQHF.

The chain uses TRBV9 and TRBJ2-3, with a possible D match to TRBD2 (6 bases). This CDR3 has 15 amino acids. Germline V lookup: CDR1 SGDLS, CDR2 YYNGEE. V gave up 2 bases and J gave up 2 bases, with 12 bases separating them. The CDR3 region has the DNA TGTGCCAGCAGCGTCGGAGTAGCGGCCACAGATACGCAGTATTTT. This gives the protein CASSVGVAATDTQYF.

CDR3 nucleotide sequence: TGTGCCAGCAGTTTACAGGGGGCGCGGGGCTACACCTTC. Translated: CASSLQGARGYTF. The chain couples TRBV6-5 to TRBJ1-2; 9 positions match TRBD1. CDR3 size: 13 residues. J was trimmed by 8 bases and V by 4 bases; bases with no gene match: 5. Germline V gene lookup returns CDR1 MNHEY and CDR2 SVGAGI.

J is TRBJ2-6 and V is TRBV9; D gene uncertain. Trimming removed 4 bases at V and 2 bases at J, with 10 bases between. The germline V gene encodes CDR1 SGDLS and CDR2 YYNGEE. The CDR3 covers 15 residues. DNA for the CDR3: TGTGCCAGCAGCTCCAAACTGACTGGGGCCAACGTCCTGACTTTC. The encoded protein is CASSSKLTGANVLTF. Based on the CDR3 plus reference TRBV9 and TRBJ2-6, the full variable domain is DSGVTQTPKHLITATGQRVTLRCSPRSGDLSVYWYQQSLDQGLQFLIQYYNGEERAKGNILERFSAQQFPDLHSELNLSSLELGDSALYFCASSSKLTGANVLTFGAGSRLTVL.

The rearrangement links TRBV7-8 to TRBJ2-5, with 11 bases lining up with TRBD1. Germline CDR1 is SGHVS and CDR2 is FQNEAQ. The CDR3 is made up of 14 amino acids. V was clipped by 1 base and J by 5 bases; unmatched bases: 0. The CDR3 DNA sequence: TGTGCCAGCAGCTTAGGGACAGGGGGCGAGACCCAGTACTTC. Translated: CASSLGTGGETQYF.

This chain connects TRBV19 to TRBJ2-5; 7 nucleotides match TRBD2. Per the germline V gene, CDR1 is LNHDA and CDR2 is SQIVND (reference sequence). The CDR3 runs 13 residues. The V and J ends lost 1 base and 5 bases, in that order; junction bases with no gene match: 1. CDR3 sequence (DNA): TGTGCCAGTAGTATAGTGGGAGGGGAGACCCAGTACTTC. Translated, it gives CASSIVGGETQYF.

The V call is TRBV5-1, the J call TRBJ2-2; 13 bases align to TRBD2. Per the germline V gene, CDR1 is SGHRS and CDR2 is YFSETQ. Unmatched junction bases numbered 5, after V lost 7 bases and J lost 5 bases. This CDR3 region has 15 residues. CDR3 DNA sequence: TGCGCCAGCTGGACTAGCGGGAGCATGACCGGGGAGCTGTTTTTT. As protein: CASWTSGSMTGELFF.

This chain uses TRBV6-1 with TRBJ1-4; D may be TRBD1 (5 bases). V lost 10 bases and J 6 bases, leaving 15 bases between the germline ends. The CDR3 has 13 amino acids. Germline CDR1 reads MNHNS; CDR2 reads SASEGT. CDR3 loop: CAITSGTYEKLFF. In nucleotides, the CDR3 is TGTGCCATAACTAGCGGGACGTATGAAAAACTGTTTTTT.